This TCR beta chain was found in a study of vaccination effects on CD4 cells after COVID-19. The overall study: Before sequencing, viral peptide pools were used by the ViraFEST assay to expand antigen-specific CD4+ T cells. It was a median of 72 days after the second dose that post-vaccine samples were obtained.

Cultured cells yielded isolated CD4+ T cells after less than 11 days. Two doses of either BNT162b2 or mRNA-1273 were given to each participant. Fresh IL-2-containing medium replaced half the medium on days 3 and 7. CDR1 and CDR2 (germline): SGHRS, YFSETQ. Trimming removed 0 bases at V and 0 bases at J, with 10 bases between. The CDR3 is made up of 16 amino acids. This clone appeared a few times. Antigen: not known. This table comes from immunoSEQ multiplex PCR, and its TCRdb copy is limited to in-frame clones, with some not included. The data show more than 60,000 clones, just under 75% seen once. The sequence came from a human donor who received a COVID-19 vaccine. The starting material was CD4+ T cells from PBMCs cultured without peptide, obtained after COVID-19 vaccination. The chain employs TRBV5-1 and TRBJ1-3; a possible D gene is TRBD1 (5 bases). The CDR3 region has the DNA TGCGCCAGCAGCTTGGCGGGGGATACCTCTGGAAACACCATATATTTT. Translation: CASSLAGDTSGNTIYF.